This passage covers 13 T cell receptor beta chains from one sample sequenced in a study of cytomegalovirus exposure and HLA in healthy donors. The PCR ran on 60 Vbeta and 13 Jbeta primers. The assay was immunoSEQ multiplex PCR, and TCRdb's table has in-frame clones only and misses some. Here the sample spans roughly 200,000 clones, roughly 80% being singletons. What was sequenced was PBMCs. All receptors derive from a man in his forties or fifties in good health and CMV-seropositive.

This chain uses TRBV6-5 with TRBJ1-5; 8 bases map to TRBD1. Germline trimming cut 7 bases from V and 3 bases from J; bases unmatched to any gene: 2. The CDR3 extends over 13 amino acids. Germline V gene data show CDR1 as MNHEY and CDR2 as SVGAGI. In DNA form, the CDR3 reads TGTGCCAGCAAGACAGGGGACAATCAGCCCCAGCATTTT. It specifies CASKTGDNQPQHF.

V gene TRBV7-2 combines with J gene TRBJ2-1; TRBD2 is a possible D gene (6 bases). V lost 0 bases to trimming and J lost 0 bases, with 9 bases between them. Germline V gives CDR1 SGHTA, CDR2 FQGNSA. The CDR3 runs to 16 residues. The CDR3 reads CASSLAAGSSYNEQFF. Here the CDR3 DNA reads TGTGCCAGCAGCTTAGCCGCGGGGAGCTCCTACAATGAGCAGTTCTTC.

This clone was observed once. The rearrangement links TRBV5-8 to TRBJ2-3; TRBD2 aligns across 11 bases. The V gene's germline CDR1 is SGHTS and CDR2 YDEGEE. V was pared by 0 bases and J by 4 bases, with 4 bases of the junction left unmatched. This CDR3 has 16 residues. The CDR3: CASSLGTSGPADTQYF. The DNA for the CDR3 is TGTGCCAGCAGCTTGGGGACTAGCGGGCCTGCAGATACGCAGTATTTT.

This chain uses TRBV6-5 with TRBJ1-2; D possibly corresponds to TRBD1 (6 bases). Trimming removed 0 bases at V and 4 bases at J, with 12 bases between. The germline CDR1 and CDR2 sequences are MNHEY and SVGAGI. The CDR3 is made up of 15 amino acids. The CDR3 loop is CASSYSSGGGYGYTF. CDR3 coding DNA: TGTGCCAGCAGTTACTCTTCGGGGGGCGGCTATGGCTACACCTTC.

The rearrangement links TRBV18 to TRBJ2-5, with 9 positions matching TRBD1. The germline CDR1 and CDR2 sequences are KGHSH and LQKENI. Trimming took 6 bases from V and 4 from J; bases not matched to a gene: 3. This CDR3 comprises 13 residues. The CDR3 DNA reads TGTGCCAGCTCTCACAGGGGGCCAGAGACCCAGTACTTC. Amino acid sequence: CASSHRGPETQYF.

The chain recombines TRBV6-1 with TRBJ1-1; a possible D gene is TRBD1 (5 bases). The CDR3 sequence is 11 residues long. The germline V gene has CDR1 MNHNS and CDR2 SASEGT. V gave up 6 bases and J gave up 5 bases, with 7 bases separating them. CDR3 sequence (DNA): TGTGCCAGCAGCAGGGCTACTGAAGCTTTCTTT. It yields the protein CASSRATEAFF.

J is TRBJ2-5 and V is TRBV7-8; D not certain. Trimming took off 3 bases at V and 2 bases at J, with 10 bases between the two ends. Germline V gene data show CDR1 as SGHVS and CDR2 as FQNEAQ. The CDR3 covers 14 residues. In DNA form, the CDR3 reads TGTGCCAGCAGCTTGCCACTTAATCAAGAGACCCAGTACTTC. As protein: CASSLPLNQETQYF.

This clone was picked up a small number of times. The rearrangement uses TRBV7-9 and TRBJ2-2; D ambiguous. Trimming left V 6 bases short and J 4 bases short, with 6 bases between. In germline, CDR1 is SEHNR, CDR2 FQNEAQ (reference sequence). The CDR3 runs 12 residues. In DNA form, the CDR3 reads TGTGCCAGCAGTCGAGGCACCGGGGAGCTGTTTTTT. The encoded protein is CASSRGTGELFF.

The rearrangement links TRBV7-8 to TRBJ2-5; 9 bases fit TRBD1. This CDR3 is 17 amino acids long. Germline trimming cut 5 bases from V and 2 bases from J; bases unmatched to any gene: 12. Germline lookup yields CDR1 SGHVS and CDR2 FQNEAQ. The DNA for the CDR3 is TGTGCCAGCAGCCCCAGGCCCCTGACAGGGGGACAAGAGACCCAGTACTTC. Protein: CASSPRPLTGGQETQYF.

This clone occurred a few times. The chain uses TRBV19 and TRBJ1-5, with a tentative D call TRBD1 (5 bases). The CDR3 contains 16 residues. Germline V gives CDR1 LNHDA, CDR2 SQIVND (reference sequence). V dropped 3 bases and J dropped 2 bases, with 14 bases sitting between them. The CDR3 DNA reads TGTGCCAGTAGTATGGACAACCCCTATGGCAATCAGCCCCAGCATTTT. Translating gives CASSMDNPYGNQPQHF.

The chain is built from TRBV27 and TRBJ2-7; D is perhaps TRBD2 (6 bases). This CDR3 has 14 amino acids. Germline CDR1 and CDR2: MNHEY and SMNVEV (reference sequence). V lost 5 bases, J lost 5 bases, and 16 bases lay in between. For the CDR3, the DNA is TGTGCCAGCAGTGGCGGGACCGCCCCCAACGAGCAGTACTTC. Protein sequence: CASSGGTAPNEQYF.

This clone turned up a few times. The chain has TRBV19 and TRBJ2-3, with 16 bases matching TRBD2. Germline trimming cut 7 bases from V and 11 bases from J; bases unmatched to any gene: 9. The CDR3 has 15 amino acids. The germline CDR1 and CDR2 sequences are LNHDA and SQIVND (reference sequence). CDR3 bases: TGTGCCAGTAAGGAGGGGACTAGCGGGAGGGCCGGGCAGTATTTT. Translating gives CASKEGTSGRAGQYF.

The rearrangement links TRBV14 to TRBJ2-5; TRBD2 matches at 7 bases. The V gene end was trimmed by 6 bases and the J gene end by 2 bases; junction bases not matched to a gene: 12. Germline lookup yields CDR1 SGHDN and CDR2 FVKESK. The CDR3 consists of 16 residues. The CDR3 loop reads CASSLLPGRGQETQYF. CDR3 DNA: TGTGCCAGCAGTCTTCTGCCAGGGAGGGGACAAGAGACCCAGTACTTC.